This T cell receptor beta chain comes out of a study of early T cells in non-severe SARS-CoV-2 infection. As for the study in general: The sequenced material was bulk RNA from unsorted whole blood, and its chains were unpaired.

This clonotype occurred many times. The antigen remains unidentified. TCRdb fed the 5' RACE reads into MiXCR, producing one record per CDR3 protein. The table records around 78,000 distinct CDR3 sequences, over 11% of them present only once. The study's findings and limits: Matching results from VDJdb favored anti-spike CD8 responses, leaving private and CD4 specificities undetected.

The sequence derives from an adult who was a healthcare worker with PCR-confirmed SARS-CoV-2 infection or an uninfected control (not recorded which). The specimen sequenced was whole blood.

The CDR3 is CASSFDRDTHEQYF. In DNA form, the CDR3 reads TGTGCCAGCAGCTTCGACAGGGATACCCACGAGCAGTACTTC. The chain uses TRBV7-3 and TRBJ2-7; TRBD1 matches 7 bases. With 3 bases clipped from V and 5 bases from J, the junction kept 7 bases outside the gene matches. CDR1 and CDR2 (germline): SGHTA, FQGTGA. The CDR3 is 14 amino acids.